This entry lists 24 T cell receptor beta chains sequenced from one sample in a study of T cells after yellow fever vaccination. TCRdb called the 5' RACE reads again in MiXCR, with one record for every CDR3 protein. This sample has some 240,000 distinct CDR3 sequences; about 5.2% occur once, and the top ten carry around 3.3%. The sequences come from CD4+ T cells sorted from PBMCs, collected on the day of the yellow fever booster vaccination. These receptors came from a man between 18 and 29 years old who received the YFV17D yellow fever vaccine.

The V and J genes are TRBV4-3 and TRBJ1-2, with 9 bases fitting TRBD1. CDR1 and CDR2 from the germline V gene are LGHNA and YSLEER. The V segment lost 5 bases and the J segment 4 bases; nucleotides outside the gene matches: 5. This CDR3 has 14 amino acids. The CDR3 spells CASSLDRGTYGYTF. Written as DNA, the CDR3 is TGCGCCAGCAGCTTGGACAGGGGAACCTATGGCTACACCTTC.

This clonotype turned up a few times. The chain couples TRBV7-2 to TRBJ2-4, with D perhaps TRBD2 (6 bases). Germline CDR1 and CDR2: SGHTA and FQGNSA. V was shortened by 1 base and J by 15 bases, with 10 bases between the two germline ends. The CDR3 extends over 11 amino acids. The CDR3 here is CASSLGGVPYF. Written as DNA, the CDR3 is TGTGCCAGCAGCTTAGGGGGGGTACCGTACTTC.

Many counts were recorded for this clonotype. V usage is TRBV7-2 and J usage is TRBJ1-1; D is ambiguous. CDR1 is SGHTA and CDR2 is FQGNSA in the germline V gene. There are 12 residues in the CDR3. Between the trimmed V and J ends, which lost 2 bases and 6 bases, there was a span of 7 bases. The CDR3 loop is CASSLPWAEAFF. CDR3 DNA sequence: TGTGCCAGCAGCTTACCATGGGCTGAAGCTTTCTTT.

The genes are TRBV18 and TRBJ2-5; 12 positions match TRBD2. Germline CDR1 reads KGHSH; CDR2 reads LQKENI. This CDR3 is built from 17 residues. J lost 0 bases, V lost 6 bases, and 8 bases had no gene match. The CDR3 DNA reads as TGTGCCAGCTCCCCCACCGGACTAGCGGGGAACCAAGAGACCCAGTACTTC. It yields the protein CASSPTGLAGNQETQYF.

This clonotype was seen a handful of times. The DNA for the CDR3 is TGTGCCAGCAGCCCGTTGACAGGCGCGAACTATGGCTACACCTTC. Its protein is CASSPLTGANYGYTF. V and J are TRBV5-6 and TRBJ1-2; the D gene is possibly TRBD1 (6 bases). Trimming took off 4 bases at V and 2 bases at J, with 15 bases between the two ends. The CDR3 is 15 amino acids. CDR1 is SGHDT, CDR2 YYEEEE, per germline.

The chain uses TRBV3-1 and TRBJ1-2; TRBD1 matches 10 bases. The V gene's germline CDR1 is LGHDT and CDR2 YNNKEL (reference sequence). Trimming cost V 3 bases and J 4 bases; bases outside gene matches: 8. The CDR3 sequence is 16 residues long. The CDR3 DNA reads as TGTGCCAGCAGCCAGAACCCGGGACAGGGGTTCTATGGCTACACCTTC. This translates into CASSQNPGQGFYGYTF.

This chain links TRBV18 with TRBJ1-3; tentatively, D is TRBD1 (5 bases). V lost 3 bases and J lost 2, with 14 bases in between. The germline V gene has CDR1 KGHSH and CDR2 LQKENI. CDR3 length equals 16 residues. The CDR3 DNA follows: TGTGCCAGCTCACCTTCACCGGAAGGGGCTGGAAACACCATATATTTT. Its translation: CASSPSPEGAGNTIYF.

This clonotype was recorded at least ten times. The chain employs TRBV12-3 or TRBV12-4 and TRBJ2-5, with D possibly matching TRBD2 (6 bases). This CDR3 is 13 amino acids long. V was shortened by 10 bases and J by 3 bases, with 15 bases between the two germline ends. Written as DNA, the CDR3 is TGTGCCACCCGCCGGGGCGGGGAAGAGACCCAGTACTTC. Protein sequence: CATRRGGEETQYF.

This clonotype was observed a handful of times. The chain combines TRBV5-1 with TRBJ1-4, with 10 bases fitting TRBD1. V trimming: 6 bases; J trimming: 6 bases; junction bases outside the gene matches: 5. CDR3 length: 14 amino acids. Germline-derived CDR1 and CDR2 are SGHRS and YFSETQ. In DNA, the CDR3 is TGCGCCAGCACGCCCGGGACAGGGGATGAAAAACTGTTTTTT. Protein: CASTPGTGDEKLFF.

This chain links TRBV12-3 or TRBV12-4 with TRBJ2-7; D may be TRBD1 or TRBD2 (5 bases each). This CDR3 has 16 amino acids. Trimming stripped 7 bases from V and 2 bases from J, with 21 bases between. CDR3 loop: CASNRTEGPETYEQYF. CDR3 in DNA: TGTGCCAGCAACCGCACCGAGGGACCCGAGACCTACGAGCAGTACTTC.

The chain is built from TRBV2 and TRBJ2-3; TRBD2 matches at 10 bases. Trimming took 6 bases from V and 2 from J; bases not matched to a gene: 5. Germline V CDR1 and CDR2: SNHLY, FYNNEI. This CDR3 has 15 residues. The CDR3 bases are TGTGCCAGCAGGGTACTAGCGGGAACCACAGATACGCAGTATTTT. Translation gives CASRVLAGTTDTQYF.

This clonotype was seen at least ten times. CDR3 sequence: CASRTGGAPGGIDEQFF. The CDR3 DNA reads TGCGCCAGCAGGACTGGAGGCGCTCCGGGGGGAATCGATGAGCAGTTCTTC. The chain joins TRBV5-1 to TRBJ2-1, with 7 bases fitting TRBD2. The germline V gene has CDR1 SGHRS and CDR2 YFSETQ. The CDR3 spans 17 residues. The J segment lost 8 bases and the V segment lost 5 bases, leaving 19 bases of the junction unmatched. Supplemented by reference TRBV5-1 and TRBJ2-1, the full variable domain reads KAGVTQTPRYLIKTRGQQVTLSCSPISGHRSVSWYQQTPGQGLQFLFEYFSETQRNKGNFPGRFSGRQFSNSRSEMNVSTLELGDSALYLCASRTGGAPGGIDEQFFGPGTRLTVL.

This clonotype was seen many times. The rearrangement uses TRBV11-2 and TRBJ1-5; D uncertain. The V and J ends lost 0 bases and 0 bases respectively, with 6 bases between them. Germline V CDR1 and CDR2: SGHAT, FQNNGV. This CDR3 has 15 residues. The CDR3 protein is CASSLDSYSNQPQHF. The CDR3, as DNA: TGTGCCAGCAGCTTAGACAGTTATAGCAATCAGCCCCAGCATTTT. Full variable domain (outside the CDR3, taken from reference TRBV11-2 and TRBJ1-5): EAGVAQSPRYKIIEKRQSVAFWCNPISGHATLYWYQQILGQGPKLLIQFQNNGVVDDSQLPKDRFSAERLKGVDSTLKIQPAKLEDSAVYLCASSLDSYSNQPQHFGDGTRLSIL.

The chain carries TRBV7-2 and TRBJ1-2, with D possibly being TRBD1 (5 bases). Trimming removed 1 base from V and 4 bases from J, with 10 bases in between. The CDR3 has 14 residues. CDR1 is SGHTA, CDR2 FQGNSA, per germline. The CDR3 DNA reads as TGTGCCAGCAGCTTAGGAGGGACCTCCTATGGCTACACCTTC. Translation gives CASSLGGTSYGYTF.

This clonotype came up a few times. The CDR3 bases are TGTGCCAGTAGTAGAAGGATTAGCGGGGGGGGAGACAGGGTGGCAGATACGCAGTATTTT. It translates to CASSRRISGGGDRVADTQYF. The rearrangement links TRBV19 to TRBJ2-3; 11 nucleotides agree with TRBD2. This CDR3 comprises 20 residues. Germline CDR1 is LNHDA and CDR2 is SQIVND (reference sequence). V shed 4 bases and J 4 bases; nucleotides not matched to a gene: 19.

This clonotype was seen a handful of times. For the CDR3, the DNA is TGTGCCAGCAGTCGGGACAGGGGGTTTTTAGAGACCCAGTACTTC. Translated: CASSRDRGFLETQYF. The chain couples TRBV12-3 or TRBV12-4 to TRBJ2-5, with 11 bases lining up with TRBD1. The CDR3 has 15 amino acids. The ends lost 5 bases at V and 4 bases at J; junction bases unmatched: 6.

This clonotype was seen a few times. This rearrangement joins TRBV6-6 to TRBJ2-4; 9 positions agree with TRBD1. Germline CDR1 reads MNHNY; CDR2 reads SVGAGI (reference sequence). This CDR3 contains 14 residues. Losses at the gene ends were 5 bases for V and 8 bases for J; bases not matched to a gene: 7. DNA of the CDR3: TGTGCCAGCAGTCCGACAGGGGGTGGGCACATTCAGTACTTC. Translating gives CASSPTGGGHIQYF.

This clonotype was seen a few times. The chain employs TRBV7-3 and TRBJ1-2; a possible D gene is TRBD1 (5 bases). V gave up 8 bases and J gave up 4 bases, with 11 bases separating them. There are 12 residues in the CDR3. Germline assignment: CDR1 SGHTA and CDR2 FQGTGA. This CDR3 is CASGKDSYGYTF. In DNA form, the CDR3 reads TGTGCCAGCGGGAAAGACAGCTATGGCTACACCTTC.

V and J are TRBV7-3 and TRBJ2-1, with TRBD1 matching over 9 bases. Looked up from germline, CDR1 is SGHTA and CDR2 is FQGTGA. The junction had 7 bases not matched to a gene; V was cut back by 4 bases and J by 9 bases. There are 14 residues in the CDR3. The CDR3, as DNA: TGTGCCAGCAGCTCAAACAGGGGGCTGGGTGAGCAGTTCTTC. Translation: CASSSNRGLGEQFF.

This clonotype was seen only a few times. The V and J genes are TRBV20-1 and TRBJ2-5; D remains ambiguous. Germline V CDR1 and CDR2: DFQATT, SNEGSKA (reference sequence). This CDR3 is built from 14 residues. V lost 3 bases and J lost 5, with 16 bases in between. This CDR3 is CSASFRRSVETQYF. In DNA form, the CDR3 reads TGCAGTGCTAGTTTCCGCAGGTCTGTGGAGACCCAGTACTTC.

V is TRBV7-9 and J is TRBJ2-2; D is unclear. V was clipped by 4 bases and J by 11 bases, with 17 bases between them. Germline-derived CDR1 and CDR2 are SEHNR and FQNEAQ (reference sequence). CDR3 size: 14 residues. The CDR3 loop is CASSSRRLELELFF. The CDR3 DNA reads TGTGCCAGCAGCTCGCGAAGACTGGAACTTGAGCTGTTTTTT.

V and J are TRBV20-1 and TRBJ1-2; D might be TRBD1 (5 bases). V was clipped by 4 bases and J by 2 bases, with 11 bases between them. CDR1 is DFQATT, CDR2 SNEGSKA, per germline (reference sequence). The CDR3 contains 13 residues. CDR3 sequence reads: CSAKLGANYGYTF. As DNA, the CDR3 is TGCAGTGCTAAATTAGGGGCCAACTATGGCTACACCTTC.

This clonotype was seen repeatedly, ten times or more. The chain recombines TRBV9 with TRBJ1-1; D might be TRBD1 (6 bases). CDR1 SGDLS and CDR2 YYNGEE come from the germline V gene. V lost 0 bases and J 1 base, leaving 10 bases between the germline ends. The CDR3 extends over 15 amino acids. CDR3 sequence: CASSVVGRGNTEAFF. CDR3 in DNA: TGTGCCAGCAGCGTAGTGGGCAGGGGGAACACTGAAGCTTTCTTT.

Many counts were recorded for this clonotype. The V call is TRBV5-6, the J call TRBJ2-3; possible D gene TRBD1, 6 bases. Germline values: CDR1 SGHDT, CDR2 YYEEEE. With 3 bases removed from V and 3 bases from J, the gap between germline ends came to 17 bases. The CDR3 contains 16 residues. In DNA, the CDR3 is TGTGCCAGCAGCTGGAGGAGGTGGCAGGGGACAGATACGCAGTATTTT. It encodes CASSWRRWQGTDTQYF.